This TCR beta chain was documented in a study of OX40 agonist ivuxolimab in advanced cancers. Study background: The diagnoses of dose-escalation patients were hepatocellular carcinoma, melanoma, renal cell or head and neck cancer. There were three patients with partial responses, one having hepatocellular carcinoma and two cutaneous melanoma. Study-wide findings and caveats: CD8+ T cells averaged more expanded clones than CD4+.

Exclusion applied to patients with autoimmune disease history or systemic immunosuppression. TCRdb's table, derived via immunoSEQ multiplex PCR, lists solely in-frame clones and lacks some. The sample includes about 80,000 clones, 80% to 90% of them seen just once. Trimming removed 1 base from V and 2 bases from J, with 13 bases in between. Germline V gene sequence: CDR1 LGHNA, CDR2 YNFKEQ. CDR3 size: 16 residues. Comment on this clone: Its antigen is currently unknown.

The TCR originated in an adult with an advanced solid tumor such as melanoma, head and neck, liver or kidney cancer. The chain couples TRBV4-2 to TRBJ2-3; D is perhaps TRBD2 (7 bases). The sequencing here drew on CD4+ or CD8+ T cells sorted from blood, taken in a trial of the OX40 agonist ivuxolimab. The CDR3 DNA sequence: TGTGCCAGCAGCCAAGGAGGGGGGGGTCACACAGATACGCAGTATTTT. Residues: CASSQGGGGHTDTQYF.